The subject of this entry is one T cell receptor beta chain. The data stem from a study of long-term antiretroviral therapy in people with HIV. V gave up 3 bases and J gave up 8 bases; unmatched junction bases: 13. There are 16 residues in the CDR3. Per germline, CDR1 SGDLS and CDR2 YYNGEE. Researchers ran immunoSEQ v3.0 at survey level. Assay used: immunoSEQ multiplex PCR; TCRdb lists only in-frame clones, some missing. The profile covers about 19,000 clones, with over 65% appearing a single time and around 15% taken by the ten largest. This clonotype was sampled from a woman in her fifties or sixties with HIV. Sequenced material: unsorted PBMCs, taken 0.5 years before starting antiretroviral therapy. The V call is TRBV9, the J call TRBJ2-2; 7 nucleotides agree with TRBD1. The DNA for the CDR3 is TGTGCCAGCAGCGCCGGACAGGCATATATCGGAGGGGAGCTGTTTTTT. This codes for CASSAGQAYIGGELFF.